These 31 T cell receptor beta chains came from one sample sequenced in a study of cytomegalovirus exposure and HLA in healthy donors. PCR used 60 Vbeta primers and 13 Jbeta primers. The data were produced by immunoSEQ multiplex PCR, yet TCRdb's version contains in-frame clones alone and is incomplete. This table has 85,000 to 100,000 clones, roughly 80% appearing once. Sequencing was performed on PBMCs. Receptors originate from a man aged 55 to 70 in good health and CMV-seropositive.

The CDR3 DNA reads as TGTGCCAGCAGCAACCCCGACAGGGGGACTAATGAAAAACTGTTTTTT. It codes for CASSNPDRGTNEKLFF. J is TRBJ1-4 and V is TRBV5-5; TRBD1 matches at 9 bases. The CDR3 loop spans 16 amino acids. Trimming at V came to 4 bases and at J to 2 bases, leaving 6 bases not matched to a gene. Looked up from germline, CDR1 is SGHKS and CDR2 is YYEKEE (reference sequence).

This chain uses TRBV19 with TRBJ2-2; the D is unclear. Germline V gene sequence: CDR1 LNHDA, CDR2 SQIVND (reference sequence). CDR3 length: 14 amino acids. V lost 1 base, J lost 7 bases, and 10 bases lay in between. The CDR3, as DNA: TGTGCCAGTAGTATAGTAGGAGCGAGCGGGGAGCTGTTTTTT. It is translated as CASSIVGASGELFF.

This clone showed up just once. The rearrangement uses TRBV4-3 and TRBJ2-2, with 10 positions matching TRBD1. The ends lost 4 bases at V and 4 bases at J; junction bases unmatched: 3. There are 15 residues in the CDR3. Germline CDR1 LGHNA, CDR2 YSLEER. CDR3 in DNA: TGCGCCAGCAGCCCGGGACAGGGGAGCACCGGGGAGCTGTTTTTT. It yields the protein CASSPGQGSTGELFF.

V usage is TRBV28 and J usage is TRBJ1-5; 7 bases are shared with TRBD1. CDR1 and CDR2 from the germline V gene are MDHEN and SYDVKM. The ends lost 1 base at V and 7 bases at J; junction bases unmatched: 10. CDR3 length: 16 residues. CDR3 in amino acids: CASSLYGDSGRQPQHF. CDR3 nucleotide sequence: TGTGCCAGCAGTTTATACGGGGACAGCGGGAGGCAGCCCCAGCATTTT.

The chain uses TRBV19 and TRBJ2-7; TRBD1 might be the D (6 bases). The CDR3 sequence is 14 residues long. CDR1 is LNHDA and CDR2 is SQIVND in the germline V gene (reference sequence). The V gene lost 2 bases and the J gene lost 1 base, with 9 bases spanning the gap. CDR3 nucleotides: TGTGCCAGTAGTATAAACACAGGGTCCTACGAGCAGTACTTC. This translates into CASSINTGSYEQYF.

The chain uses TRBV5-6 and TRBJ2-5; TRBD2 is a possible D gene (5 bases). Trimming took off 1 base at V and 5 bases at J, with 18 bases between the two ends. The CDR3 is 16 amino acids. CDR1 SGHDT and CDR2 YYEEEE come from the germline V gene. The DNA for the CDR3 is TGTGCCAGCAGCTTGATTATCTCAGGACTTAGGGAGACCCAGTACTTC. Amino acids: CASSLIISGLRETQYF.

The chain has TRBV7-9 and TRBJ1-1, with 8 positions matching TRBD1. Trimming at V came to 5 bases and at J to 0 bases, leaving 8 bases not matched to a gene. The CDR3 runs to 16 residues. CDR1 and CDR2 from the germline V gene are SEHNR and FQNEAQ (reference sequence). The CDR3 nucleotides are TGTGCCAGCAGCCAAACCCCGGGACAGGTGAACACTGAAGCTTTCTTT. Encoded protein: CASSQTPGQVNTEAFF.

Regarding this clone: One junction end disagrees with the germline gene, perhaps due to a read error. CDR3 protein: CSSSSGNYGYTF. CDR3 sequence (DNA): TGTTCCAGCAGCTCAGGAAACTATGGCTACACCTTC. The rearrangement links TRBV7-9 to TRBJ1-2; D remains ambiguous. Germline V lookup: CDR1 SEHNR, CDR2 FQNEAQ (reference sequence). This CDR3 contains 12 residues.

This chain joins TRBV5-1 and TRBJ2-5; the match to TRBD1 covers 8 bases. Trimming at V came to 5 bases and at J to 2 bases, leaving 5 bases not matched to a gene. Germline-derived CDR1 and CDR2 are SGHRS and YFSETQ. The CDR3 is 14 residues long. CDR3 protein: CASRPRTGQETQYF. DNA for the CDR3: TGCGCCAGCAGACCTAGGACAGGGCAAGAGACCCAGTACTTC.

This clone has only one observation. The rearrangement joins TRBV7-9 to TRBJ2-7; TRBD1 matches 8 bases. Germline loops: CDR1 SEHNR, CDR2 FQNEAQ (reference sequence). The CDR3 is 13 amino acids. Germline trimming cut 5 bases from V and 3 bases from J; bases unmatched to any gene: 3. In nucleotides, the CDR3 is TGTGCCAGCAGCCCCGGACAGGGCTACGAGCAGTACTTC. This translates into CASSPGQGYEQYF.

The chain links TRBV6-5 to TRBJ2-3; 8 nucleotides match TRBD1. Germline V gene lookup returns CDR1 MNHEY and CDR2 SVGAGI. V gave up 6 bases and J gave up 4 bases; unmatched junction bases: 6. The CDR3 extends over 14 amino acids. The CDR3, as DNA: TGTGCCAGCAGGAGACAGGGGTTGCCAGATACGCAGTATTTT. Protein product: CASRRQGLPDTQYF.

V gene TRBV6-1 combines with J gene TRBJ1-1, with TRBD1 matching over 9 bases. The J segment lost 4 bases and the V segment lost 8 bases, leaving 5 bases of the junction unmatched. Per germline, CDR1 MNHNS and CDR2 SASEGT. This CDR3 is built from 13 residues. This CDR3 reads CASGQTGGTEAFF. In DNA form, the CDR3 reads TGTGCCAGCGGCCAGACAGGGGGCACTGAAGCTTTCTTT.

This clone was counted a single time. The V call is TRBV7-9, the J call TRBJ2-7, with TRBD1 matching over 8 bases. The J segment lost 7 bases and the V segment lost 5 bases, leaving 13 bases of the junction unmatched. The germline V gene encodes CDR1 SEHNR and CDR2 FQNEAQ (reference sequence). The CDR3 has 15 residues. The DNA of the CDR3 is TGTGCCAGCAGCCTAACCCAGGGGGCGGGACAGGAGCAGTACTTC. It encodes CASSLTQGAGQEQYF.

The chain links TRBV6-5 to TRBJ2-1, with D maybe TRBD2 (7 bases). Germline V gene data show CDR1 as MNHEY and CDR2 as SVGAGI. Trimming took 10 bases from V and 7 from J, leaving 20 bases between them. The CDR3 is made up of 14 amino acids. CDR3 protein: CATTGGGGRNEQFF. The CDR3 region has the DNA TGTGCCACAACGGGGGGCGGGGGTCGGAATGAGCAGTTCTTC.

This clone turned up a few times. The rearrangement uses TRBV9 and TRBJ2-5; D gene unclear. Per germline, CDR1 SGDLS and CDR2 YYNGEE. Trimming took 0 bases from V and 4 from J, leaving 10 bases between them. The CDR3 is 14 residues long. The CDR3 nucleotides read TGTGCCAGCAGCGTAGGGCTAGTAGCAGAGACCCAGTACTTC. It translates to CASSVGLVAETQYF.

Written as DNA, the CDR3 is TGCGCCAGCAGCCTATTGAGGGGGTTGGGGTCGAACACCGGGGAGCTGTTTTTT. Its translation is CASSLLRGLGSNTGELFF. The J gene is TRBJ2-2, the V gene TRBV5-1, with a weak D call TRBD1 (6 bases). The germline CDR1 and CDR2 sequences are SGHRS and YFSETQ. This CDR3 spans 18 amino acids. Trimming took 4 bases from V and 0 from J, leaving 19 bases between them.

V is TRBV4-3 and J is TRBJ1-6, with D perhaps TRBD1 (5 bases). Germline lookup yields CDR1 LGHNA and CDR2 YSLEER. V was pared by 0 bases and J by 9 bases, with 15 bases between. The CDR3 contains 16 residues. CDR3 protein: CASSQDYGQGGSPLHF. The CDR3 nucleotides are TGCGCCAGCAGCCAAGATTATGGGCAGGGAGGTTCACCCCTCCACTTT.

The J gene is TRBJ2-7, the V gene TRBV7-2, with 7 bases fitting TRBD2. The CDR3 runs to 14 residues. Germline V gene sequence: CDR1 SGHTA, CDR2 FQGNSA. V trimming: 1 base; J trimming: 3 bases; junction bases outside the gene matches: 3. DNA of the CDR3: TGTGCCAGCAGCTTAGATCTAGCGGTCTACGAGCAGTACTTC. Protein sequence: CASSLDLAVYEQYF.

The chain uses TRBV28 and TRBJ1-5; D remains unclear. V was cut by 6 bases and J by 4 bases, with 10 bases left in between. This CDR3 contains 13 residues. Germline values: CDR1 MDHEN, CDR2 SYDVKM. CDR3 loop: CASSQPLNQPQHF. The CDR3 DNA follows: TGTGCCAGCAGCCAACCGCTAAATCAGCCCCAGCATTTT. Based on the CDR3 plus reference TRBV28 and TRBJ1-5, the full variable domain is DVKVTQSSRYLVKRTGEKVFLECVQDMDHENMFWYRQDPGLGLRLIYFSYDVKMKEKGDIPEGYSVSREKKERFSLILESASTNQTSMYLCASSQPLNQPQHFGDGTRLSIL.

V is TRBV29-1 and J is TRBJ2-1; D may be TRBD2 (6 bases). The CDR3 length is 15 residues. V lost 6 bases to trimming and J lost 5 bases, with 20 bases between them. CDR1 SQVTM and CDR2 ANQGSEA come from the germline V gene. The CDR3: CSVTRTAGSNNEQFF. The CDR3 nucleotides read TGCAGCGTCACCCGGACGGCGGGGAGTAACAATGAGCAGTTCTTC.

The chain employs TRBV6-7 and TRBJ2-5; 9 bases are a match to TRBD2. Being an ORF, TRBV6-7 has a function that is uncertain. The CDR3 has 15 residues. Trimming removed 9 bases from V and 3 bases from J; junction bases left unmatched: 11. For the CDR3, the DNA is TGTGCCAGAGGAGGATCAGCGGGGGGTAAAGAGACCCAGTACTTC. Encoded protein: CARGGSAGGKETQYF.

This clone turned up a few times. The chain links TRBV7-8 to TRBJ2-3, with no clear D. Trimming took 1 base from V and 6 from J, leaving 11 bases between them. The CDR3 length is 14 residues. Looked up from germline, CDR1 is SGHVS and CDR2 is FQNEAQ. The CDR3 DNA sequence: TGTGCCAGCAGCTTAGGAGTAGAATGGGATACGCAGTATTTT. This sequence encodes CASSLGVEWDTQYF.

The V gene is TRBV29-1, the J gene TRBJ2-5, with D possibly being TRBD1 (6 bases). Germline V gene data show CDR1 as SQVTM and CDR2 as ANQGSEA. Between the trimmed V and J ends, which lost 6 bases and 3 bases, there was a span of 11 bases. This CDR3 is built from 12 residues. The CDR3 loop is CSVEPGEETQYF. The DNA of the CDR3 is TGCAGCGTGGAACCAGGGGAAGAGACCCAGTACTTC. The full variable domain, with the rest looked up from reference TRBV29-1 and TRBJ2-5, is SAVISQKPSRDICQRGTSLTIQCQVDSQVTMMFWYRQQPGQSLTLIATANQGSEATYESGFVIDKFPISRPNLTFSTLTVSNMSPEDSSIYLCSVEPGEETQYFGPGTRLLVL.

CDR3 sequence (DNA): TGTGCCAGTAGTATAAGTGTATTACAGGGGCAGCATTTT. The encoded protein is CASSISVLQGQHF. This chain uses TRBV19 with TRBJ1-5; 7 bases are a match to TRBD1. This CDR3 region has 13 residues. V was clipped by 2 bases and J by 13 bases; unmatched bases: 8. Germline assignment: CDR1 LNHDA and CDR2 SQIVND (reference sequence).

The V and J genes are TRBV9 and TRBJ2-1, with 7 nucleotides matching TRBD1. Germline assignment: CDR1 SGDLS and CDR2 YYNGEE. The CDR3 is 15 residues long. V dropped 2 bases and J dropped 4; count of bases not matched to a gene: 6. For the CDR3, the DNA is TGTGCCAGCAGCGTCACCGGGACAGAATACAATGAGCAGTTCTTC. Protein sequence: CASSVTGTEYNEQFF.

V usage is TRBV18 and J usage is TRBJ1-5; the D gene is possibly TRBD1 (5 bases). Germline CDR1 KGHSH, CDR2 LQKENI. Trimming took off 0 bases at V and 6 bases at J, with 12 bases between the two ends. This CDR3 is built from 15 residues. The CDR3 DNA reads as TGTGCCAGCTCACCACCGGGCAGGGTCAGTCAGCCCCAGCATTTT. Protein: CASSPPGRVSQPQHF.

V and J are TRBV18 and TRBJ2-4; a possible D gene is TRBD1 (5 bases). Trimming stripped 2 bases from V and 8 bases from J, with 13 bases between. CDR3 size: 14 residues. Germline CDR1 is KGHSH and CDR2 is LQKENI. Here the CDR3 DNA reads TGTGCCAGCTCACCATGGGGCAGGGTAGACATTCAGTACTTC. Its translation: CASSPWGRVDIQYF.

This chain uses TRBV18 with TRBJ2-2, with 14 bases fitting TRBD2. V lost 5 bases and J lost 2; bases outside the gene matches: 7. CDR3 length equals 18 residues. In germline, CDR1 is KGHSH, CDR2 LQKENI. The chain's CDR3 is CASSSLGLAGDNTGELFF. DNA for the CDR3: TGTGCCAGCTCATCACTGGGACTAGCGGGGGACAACACCGGGGAGCTGTTTTTT.

This sequence joins TRBV6-1 and TRBJ1-5; a possible D gene is TRBD1 (5 bases). Germline values: CDR1 MNHNS, CDR2 SASEGT. The CDR3 covers 15 residues. Trimming stripped 10 bases from V and 3 bases from J, with 19 bases between. CDR3 nucleotides: TGTGCCACGAACCGGGACTGGGTCATCAATCAGCCCCAGCATTTT. It yields the protein CATNRDWVINQPQHF.

CDR3 sequence: CASSLGQGTRYGYTF. The CDR3 DNA reads TGTGCCAGCAGCTTAGGACAGGGAACGCGATATGGCTACACCTTC. The genes are TRBV7-2 and TRBJ1-2; 7 bases line up with TRBD1. V shed 1 base, J shed 5 bases, and the junction held 7 bases outside the gene matches. Germline values: CDR1 SGHTA, CDR2 FQGNSA. The CDR3 runs to 15 residues.

This clone showed up just a few times. V and J are TRBV27 and TRBJ2-5, with 11 nucleotides matching TRBD1. The tail of the sequence fits TRBJ2-7 better, so the J call may be wrong. The germline V gene has CDR1 MNHEY and CDR2 SMNVEV (reference sequence). This CDR3 is 14 amino acids long. This CDR3 is CASSSGTGGYEQYF. The CDR3 DNA sequence: TGTGCCAGCAGTTCCGGGACAGGGGGTTACGAGCAGTACTTC.